This TCR beta chain was recorded in a study of PD-L1 blockade in urothelial cancer. Whole-study context: Blood samples contained a median about 150,000 T cells.

Assay: immunoSEQ multiplex PCR; the TCRdb copy retains only in-frame clones and omits some. The sample yields some 41,000 clones, around 88% seen once. CDR1 and CDR2 (germline): SGHRS, YFSETQ. CDR3 length: 14 residues. V dropped 5 bases and J dropped 0 bases, with 10 bases sitting between them. The material was PBMCs, obtained around atezolizumab (anti-PD-L1) treatment. The TCR comes from a man older than 75 with urothelial cancer. The chain employs TRBV5-1 and TRBJ2-3, with D possibly TRBD1 on 5 matching bases. The CDR3 nucleotides are TGCGCCAGCAGGGACGGACATAGCACAGATACGCAGTATTTT. Translation gives CASRDGHSTDTQYF.